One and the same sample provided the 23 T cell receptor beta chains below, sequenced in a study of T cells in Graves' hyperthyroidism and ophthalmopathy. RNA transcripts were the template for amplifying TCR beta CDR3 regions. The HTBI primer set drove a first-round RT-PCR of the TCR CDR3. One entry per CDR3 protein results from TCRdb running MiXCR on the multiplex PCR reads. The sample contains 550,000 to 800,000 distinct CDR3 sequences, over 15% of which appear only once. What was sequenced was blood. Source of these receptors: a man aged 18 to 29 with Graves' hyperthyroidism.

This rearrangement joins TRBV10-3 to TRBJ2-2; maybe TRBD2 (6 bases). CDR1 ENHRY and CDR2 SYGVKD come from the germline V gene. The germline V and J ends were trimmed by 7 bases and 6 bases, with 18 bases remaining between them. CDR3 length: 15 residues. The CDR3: CAINGQGGSAGELFF. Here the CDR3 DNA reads TGTGCCATCAACGGCCAGGGAGGTTCGGCCGGGGAGCTGTTTTTT.

The CDR3 DNA follows: TGTGCCAGTACAACGGGCAGAGTGGGCGATTACGAGCAGTACTTC. Translation: CASTTGRVGDYEQYF. The chain uses TRBV19 and TRBJ2-7; D is ambiguous. Germline lookup yields CDR1 LNHDA and CDR2 SQIVND (reference sequence). CDR3 length: 15 residues. With 7 bases removed from V and 4 bases from J, the gap between germline ends came to 20 bases.

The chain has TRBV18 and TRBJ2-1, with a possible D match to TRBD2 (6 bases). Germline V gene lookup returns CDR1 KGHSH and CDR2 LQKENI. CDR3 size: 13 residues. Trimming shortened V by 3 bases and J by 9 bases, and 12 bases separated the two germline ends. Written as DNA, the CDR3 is TGTGCCAGCTCACCTCAACTGGGGGGTGAGCAGTTCTTC. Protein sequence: CASSPQLGGEQFF. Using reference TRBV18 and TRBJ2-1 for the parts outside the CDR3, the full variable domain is NAGVMQNPRHLVRRRGQEARLRCSPMKGHSHVYWYRQLPEEGLKFMVYLQKENIIDESGMPKERFSAEFPKEGPSILRIQQVVRGDSAAYFCASSPQLGGEQFFGPGTRLTVL.

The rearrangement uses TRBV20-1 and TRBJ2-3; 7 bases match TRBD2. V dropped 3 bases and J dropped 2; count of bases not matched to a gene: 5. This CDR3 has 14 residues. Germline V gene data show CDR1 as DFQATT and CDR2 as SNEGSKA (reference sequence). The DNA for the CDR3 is TGCAGTGCTAGCCCTAGCGGAATCACAGATACGCAGTATTTT. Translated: CSASPSGITDTQYF.

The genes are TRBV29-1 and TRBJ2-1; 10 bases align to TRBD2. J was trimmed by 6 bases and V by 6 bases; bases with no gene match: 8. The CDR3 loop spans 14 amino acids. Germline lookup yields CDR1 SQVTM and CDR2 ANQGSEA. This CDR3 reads CSVLRLAGLNEQFF. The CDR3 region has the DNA TGCAGCGTCCTCCGACTAGCGGGCCTCAATGAGCAGTTCTTC.

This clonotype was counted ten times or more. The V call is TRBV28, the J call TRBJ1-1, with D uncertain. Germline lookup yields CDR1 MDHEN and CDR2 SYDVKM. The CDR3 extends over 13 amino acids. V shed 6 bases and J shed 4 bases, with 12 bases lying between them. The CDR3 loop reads CASRRLGSTEAFF. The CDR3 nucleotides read TGTGCCAGCAGACGGCTAGGAAGCACTGAAGCTTTCTTT.

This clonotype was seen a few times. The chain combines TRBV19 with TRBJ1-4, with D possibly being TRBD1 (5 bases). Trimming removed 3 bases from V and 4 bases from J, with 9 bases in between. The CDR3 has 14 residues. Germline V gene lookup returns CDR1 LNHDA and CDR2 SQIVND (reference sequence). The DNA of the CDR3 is TGTGCCAGTAGTATCAACGGGGGTAATGAAAAACTGTTTTTT. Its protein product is CASSINGGNEKLFF. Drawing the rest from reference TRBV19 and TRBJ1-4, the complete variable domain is DGGITQSPKYLFRKEGQNVTLSCEQNLNHDAMYWYRQDPGQGLRLIYYSQIVNDFQKGDIAEGYSVSREKKESFPLTVTSAQKNPTAFYLCASSINGGNEKLFFGSGTQLSVL.

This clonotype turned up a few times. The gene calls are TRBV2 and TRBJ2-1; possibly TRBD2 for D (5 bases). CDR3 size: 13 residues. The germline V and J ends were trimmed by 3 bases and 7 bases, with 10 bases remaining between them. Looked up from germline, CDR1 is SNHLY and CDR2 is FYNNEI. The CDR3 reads CASSDGKMNEQFF. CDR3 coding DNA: TGTGCCAGCAGTGACGGGAAAATGAATGAGCAGTTCTTC.

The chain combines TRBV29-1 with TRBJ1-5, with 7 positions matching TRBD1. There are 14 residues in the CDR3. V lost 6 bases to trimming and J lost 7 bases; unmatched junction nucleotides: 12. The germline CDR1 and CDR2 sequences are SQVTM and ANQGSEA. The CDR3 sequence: CSVGPGGGGQPQHF. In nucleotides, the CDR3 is TGCAGCGTGGGACCAGGGGGGGGCGGACAGCCCCAGCATTTT.

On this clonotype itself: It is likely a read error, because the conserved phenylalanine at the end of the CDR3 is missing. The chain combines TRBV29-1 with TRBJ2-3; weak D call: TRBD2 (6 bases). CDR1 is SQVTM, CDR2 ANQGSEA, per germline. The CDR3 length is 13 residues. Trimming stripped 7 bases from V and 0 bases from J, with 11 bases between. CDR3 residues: CSASGPSTDTQYS. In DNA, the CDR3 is TGCAGCGCCAGCGGGCCTAGCACAGATACGCAGTATTCT.

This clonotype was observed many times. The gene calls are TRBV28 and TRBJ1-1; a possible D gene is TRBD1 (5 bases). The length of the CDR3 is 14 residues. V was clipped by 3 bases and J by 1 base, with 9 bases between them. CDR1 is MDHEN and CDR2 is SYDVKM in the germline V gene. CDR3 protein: CASSLRQGNTEAFF. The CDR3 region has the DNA TGTGCCAGCAGTTTGAGGCAGGGGAACACTGAAGCTTTCTTT.

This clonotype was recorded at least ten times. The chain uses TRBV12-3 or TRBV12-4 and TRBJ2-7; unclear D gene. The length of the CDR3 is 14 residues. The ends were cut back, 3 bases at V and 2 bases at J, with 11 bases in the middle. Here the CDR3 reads CASSFDDDPYEQYF. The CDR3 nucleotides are TGTGCCAGCAGTTTCGACGATGACCCCTACGAGCAGTACTTC.

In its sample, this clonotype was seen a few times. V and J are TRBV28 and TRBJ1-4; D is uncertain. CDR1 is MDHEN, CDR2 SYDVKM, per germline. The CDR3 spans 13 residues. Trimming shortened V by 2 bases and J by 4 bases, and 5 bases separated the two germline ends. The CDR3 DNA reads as TGTGCCAGCAGTTTAAATTTTAATGAAAAACTGTTTTTT. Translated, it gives CASSLNFNEKLFF.

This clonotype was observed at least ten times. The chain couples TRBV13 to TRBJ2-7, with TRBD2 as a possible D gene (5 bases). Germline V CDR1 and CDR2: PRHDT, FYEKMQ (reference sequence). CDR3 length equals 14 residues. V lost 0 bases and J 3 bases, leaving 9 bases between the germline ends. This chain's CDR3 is CASSLGRGNYEQYF. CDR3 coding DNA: TGTGCCAGCAGCTTAGGACGGGGAAACTACGAGCAGTACTTC.

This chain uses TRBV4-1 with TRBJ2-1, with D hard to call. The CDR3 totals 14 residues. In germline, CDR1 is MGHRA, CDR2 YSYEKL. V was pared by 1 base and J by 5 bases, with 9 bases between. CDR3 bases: TGCGCCAGCAGCCAAGTGGGCCAAAACAATGAGCAGTTCTTC. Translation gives CASSQVGQNNEQFF.

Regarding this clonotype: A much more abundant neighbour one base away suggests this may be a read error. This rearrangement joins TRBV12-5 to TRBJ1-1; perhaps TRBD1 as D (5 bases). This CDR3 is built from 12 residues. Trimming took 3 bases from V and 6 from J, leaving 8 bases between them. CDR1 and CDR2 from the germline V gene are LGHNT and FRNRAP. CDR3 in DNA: TGTGCTAGTGGTTTCGGGGGAGCTGAAGCTTTCTTT. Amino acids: CASGFGGAEAFF. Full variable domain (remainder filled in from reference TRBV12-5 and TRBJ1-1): DARVTQTPRHKVTEMGQEVTMRCQPILGHNTVFWYRQTMMQGLELLAYFRNRAPLDDSGMPKDRFSAEMPDATLATLKIQPSEPRDSAVYFCASGFGGAEAFFGQGTRLTVV.

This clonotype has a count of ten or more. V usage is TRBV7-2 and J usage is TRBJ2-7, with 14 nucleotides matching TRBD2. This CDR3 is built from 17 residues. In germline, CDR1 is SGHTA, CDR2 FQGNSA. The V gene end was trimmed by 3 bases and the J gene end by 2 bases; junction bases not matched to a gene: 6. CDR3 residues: CASSLGLAGEGTYEQYF. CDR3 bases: TGTGCCAGCAGCTTGGGACTAGCGGGAGAGGGTACCTACGAGCAGTACTTC.

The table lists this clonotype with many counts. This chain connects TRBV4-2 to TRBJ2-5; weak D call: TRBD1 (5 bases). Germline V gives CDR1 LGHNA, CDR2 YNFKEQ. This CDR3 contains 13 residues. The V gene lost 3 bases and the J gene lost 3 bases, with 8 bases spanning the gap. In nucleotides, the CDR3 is TGTGCCAGCAGCCATGCACAGGAAGAGACCCAGTACTTC. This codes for CASSHAQEETQYF.

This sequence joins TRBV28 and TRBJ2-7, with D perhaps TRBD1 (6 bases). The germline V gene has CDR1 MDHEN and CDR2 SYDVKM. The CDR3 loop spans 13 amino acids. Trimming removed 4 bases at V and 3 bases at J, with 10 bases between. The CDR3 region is CASSSGHNYEQYF. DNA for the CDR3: TGTGCCAGCAGTTCGGGACACAACTACGAGCAGTACTTC. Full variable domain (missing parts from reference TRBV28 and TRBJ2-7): DVKVTQSSRYLVKRTGEKVFLECVQDMDHENMFWYRQDPGLGLRLIYFSYDVKMKEKGDIPEGYSVSREKKERFSLILESASTNQTSMYLCASSSGHNYEQYFGPGTRLTVT.

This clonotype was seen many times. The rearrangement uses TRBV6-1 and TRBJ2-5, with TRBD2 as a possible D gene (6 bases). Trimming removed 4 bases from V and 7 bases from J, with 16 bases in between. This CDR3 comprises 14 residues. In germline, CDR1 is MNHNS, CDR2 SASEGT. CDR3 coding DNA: TGTGCCAGCAGTGTAGGAGGGGACTTGTCGACCCAGTACTTC. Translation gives CASSVGGDLSTQYF.

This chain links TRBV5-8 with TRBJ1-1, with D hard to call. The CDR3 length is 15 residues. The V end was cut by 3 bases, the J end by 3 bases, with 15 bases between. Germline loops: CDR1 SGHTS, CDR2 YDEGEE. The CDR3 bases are TGTGCCAGCAGCTCGGGGATCCAACTTTACACTGAAGCTTTCTTT. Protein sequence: CASSSGIQLYTEAFF.

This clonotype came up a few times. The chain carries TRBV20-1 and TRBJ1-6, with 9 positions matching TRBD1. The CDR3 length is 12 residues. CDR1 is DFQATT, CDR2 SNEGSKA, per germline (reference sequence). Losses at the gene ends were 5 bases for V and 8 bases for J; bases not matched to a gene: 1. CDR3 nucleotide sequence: TGCAGTGCTCGGACAGGGGATTCACCCCTCCACTTT. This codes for CSARTGDSPLHF.

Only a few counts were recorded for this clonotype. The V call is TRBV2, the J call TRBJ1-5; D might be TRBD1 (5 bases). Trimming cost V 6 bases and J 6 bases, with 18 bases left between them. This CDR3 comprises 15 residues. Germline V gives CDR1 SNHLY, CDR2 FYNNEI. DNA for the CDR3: TGTGCCAGCAGACTGGACATAGCCCTTGGTCAGCCCCAGCATTTT. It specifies CASRLDIALGQPQHF.